This TCR beta chain was captured in a study of Ad26.COV2.S vaccination and SARS-CoV-2 variants. Study observations and caveats: Those who received the vaccine showed greater spike-specific TCR breadth than those given placebo. There was reportedly substantial breadth in spike-specific CD8+ and CD4+ T cell responses after vaccination. Non-spike TCR breadth was similar in vaccine and placebo recipients.

This sample's treatment: about 20 received Ad26.COV2.S at low or high dose, single or two shots; 5 received placebo; per-sample allocation not given. Sampling took place 63 days after the first vaccine or placebo injection. Assay used: immunoSEQ multiplex PCR; TCRdb lists only in-frame clones, some missing. The sample records some 450,000 clones, roughly 87% being singletons. Points on this clone: The antigen is undetermined.

The CDR3 has 17 residues. V gave up 5 bases and J gave up 6 bases; unmatched junction bases: 12. The germline CDR1 and CDR2 sequences are PRHDT and FYEKMQ (reference sequence). The chain has TRBV13 and TRBJ2-2; 10 bases are shared with TRBD2. The receptor's source is a person aged 18-60 years who received the Ad26.COV2.S COVID-19 vaccine or a placebo. This specimen consisted of peripheral blood, obtained in a trial of Ad26.COV2.S vaccine versus placebo. CDR3 sequence (DNA): TGTGCCAGCAGCGACTCCGGGACTAGCGATATGGCCGGGGAGCTGTTTTTT. Translating gives CASSDSGTSDMAGELFF.